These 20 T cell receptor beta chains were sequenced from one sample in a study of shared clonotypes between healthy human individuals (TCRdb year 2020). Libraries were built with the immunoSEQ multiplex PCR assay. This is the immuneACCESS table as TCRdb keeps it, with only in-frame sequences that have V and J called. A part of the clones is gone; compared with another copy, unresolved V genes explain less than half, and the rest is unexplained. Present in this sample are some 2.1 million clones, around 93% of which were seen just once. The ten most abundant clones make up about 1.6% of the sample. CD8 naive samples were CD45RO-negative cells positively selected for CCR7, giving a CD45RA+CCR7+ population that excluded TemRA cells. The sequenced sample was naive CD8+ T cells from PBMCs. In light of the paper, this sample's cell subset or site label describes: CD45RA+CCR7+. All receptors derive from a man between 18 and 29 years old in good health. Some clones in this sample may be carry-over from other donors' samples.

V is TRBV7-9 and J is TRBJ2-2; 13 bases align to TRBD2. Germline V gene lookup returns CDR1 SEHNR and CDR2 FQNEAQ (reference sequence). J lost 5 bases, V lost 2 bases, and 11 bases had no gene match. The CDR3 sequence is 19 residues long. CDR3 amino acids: CASSLRELAGGPRTGELFF. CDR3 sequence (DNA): TGTGCCAGCAGCTTAAGGGAACTAGCGGGAGGGCCGCGGACCGGGGAGCTGTTTTTT.

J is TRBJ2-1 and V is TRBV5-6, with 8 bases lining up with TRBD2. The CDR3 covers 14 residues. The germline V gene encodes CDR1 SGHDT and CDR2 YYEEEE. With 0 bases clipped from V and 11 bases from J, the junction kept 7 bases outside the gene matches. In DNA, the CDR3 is TGTGCCAGCAGCTTGGGACTAGCGCCACATCAGCAGTTCTTC. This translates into CASSLGLAPHQQFF.

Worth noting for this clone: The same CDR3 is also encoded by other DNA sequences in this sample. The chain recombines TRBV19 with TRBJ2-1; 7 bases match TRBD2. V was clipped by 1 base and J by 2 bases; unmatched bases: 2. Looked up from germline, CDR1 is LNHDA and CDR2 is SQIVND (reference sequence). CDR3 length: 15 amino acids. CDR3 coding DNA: TGTGCCAGTAGTATAGGCCTAGCGGCCTACAATGAGCAGTTCTTC. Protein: CASSIGLAAYNEQFF.

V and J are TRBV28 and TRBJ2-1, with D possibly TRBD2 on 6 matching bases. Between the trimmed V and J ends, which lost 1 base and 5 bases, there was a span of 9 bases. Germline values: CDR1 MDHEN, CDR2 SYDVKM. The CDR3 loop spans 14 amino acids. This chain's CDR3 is CASSLLADNNEQFF. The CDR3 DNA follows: TGTGCCAGCAGTTTATTAGCGGACAACAATGAGCAGTTCTTC.

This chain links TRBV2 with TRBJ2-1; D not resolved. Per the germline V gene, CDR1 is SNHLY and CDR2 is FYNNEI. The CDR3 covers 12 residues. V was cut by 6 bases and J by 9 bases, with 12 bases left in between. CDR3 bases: TGTGCCAGCAGGGACGTAGTAGGTGAGCAGTTCTTC. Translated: CASRDVVGEQFF.

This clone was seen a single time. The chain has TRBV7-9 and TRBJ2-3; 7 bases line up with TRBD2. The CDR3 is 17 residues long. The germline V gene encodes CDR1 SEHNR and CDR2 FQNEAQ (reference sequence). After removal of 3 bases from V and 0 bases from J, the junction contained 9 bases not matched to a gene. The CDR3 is CASSFPLLATSTDTQYF. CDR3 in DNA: TGTGCCAGCAGCTTCCCTCTACTAGCGACTAGCACAGATACGCAGTATTTT. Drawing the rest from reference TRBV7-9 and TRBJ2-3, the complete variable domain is DTGVSQNPRHKITKRGQNVTFRCDPISEHNRLYWYRQTLGQGPEFLTYFQNEAQLEKSRLLSDRFSAERPKGSFSTLEIQRTEQGDSAMYLCASSFPLLATSTDTQYFGPGTRLTVL.

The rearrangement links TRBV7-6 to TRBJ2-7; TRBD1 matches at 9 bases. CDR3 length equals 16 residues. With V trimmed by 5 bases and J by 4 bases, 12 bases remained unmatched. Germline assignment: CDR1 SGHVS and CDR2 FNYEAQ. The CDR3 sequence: CASSPRFGTGTYEQYF. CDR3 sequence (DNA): TGTGCCAGCAGCCCTAGGTTCGGGACAGGGACTTACGAGCAGTACTTC.

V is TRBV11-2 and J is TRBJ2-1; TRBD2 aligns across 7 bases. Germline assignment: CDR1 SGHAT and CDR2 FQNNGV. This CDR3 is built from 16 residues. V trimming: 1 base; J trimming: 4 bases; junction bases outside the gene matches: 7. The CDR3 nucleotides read TGTGCCAGCAGCTTAGGGGTACTAGCGCTGTACAATGAGCAGTTCTTC. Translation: CASSLGVLALYNEQFF.

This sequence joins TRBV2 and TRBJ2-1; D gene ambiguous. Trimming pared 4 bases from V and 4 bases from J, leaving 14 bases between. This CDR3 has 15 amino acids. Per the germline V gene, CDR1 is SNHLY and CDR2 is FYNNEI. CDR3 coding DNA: TGTGCCAGCAGTGCGGGTTTCCCTCTTTACAATGAGCAGTTCTTC. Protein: CASSAGFPLYNEQFF.

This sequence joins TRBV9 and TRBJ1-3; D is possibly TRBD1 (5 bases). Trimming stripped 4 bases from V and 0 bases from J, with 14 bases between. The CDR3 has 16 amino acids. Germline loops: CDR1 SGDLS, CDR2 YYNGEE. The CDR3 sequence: CASSPGTSSSGNTIYF. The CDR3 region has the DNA TGTGCCAGCAGCCCCGGGACTTCCAGCTCTGGAAACACCATATATTTT.

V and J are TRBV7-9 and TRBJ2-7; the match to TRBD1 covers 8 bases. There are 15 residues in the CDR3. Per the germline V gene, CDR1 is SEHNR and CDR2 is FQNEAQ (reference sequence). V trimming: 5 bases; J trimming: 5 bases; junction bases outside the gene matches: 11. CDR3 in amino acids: CASSPTHDRGHEQYF. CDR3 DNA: TGTGCCAGCAGCCCCACCCATGACAGGGGCCACGAGCAGTACTTC.

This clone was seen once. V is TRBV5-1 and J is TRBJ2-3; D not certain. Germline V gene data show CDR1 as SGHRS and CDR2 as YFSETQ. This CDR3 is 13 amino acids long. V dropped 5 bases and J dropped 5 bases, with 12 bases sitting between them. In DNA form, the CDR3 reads TGCGCCAGCAGACGTAACGTTCAAGATACGCAGTATTTT. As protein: CASRRNVQDTQYF.

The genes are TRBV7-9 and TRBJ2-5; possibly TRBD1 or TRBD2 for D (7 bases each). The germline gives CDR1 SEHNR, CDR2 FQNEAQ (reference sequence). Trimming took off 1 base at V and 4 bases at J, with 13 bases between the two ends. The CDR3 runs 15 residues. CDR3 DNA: TGTGCCAGCAGCTTAGTCCAGGGGGGGCGAGAGACCCAGTACTTC. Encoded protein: CASSLVQGGRETQYF.

The CDR3 protein is CASSPGRDFRQPQHF. Written as DNA, the CDR3 is TGTGCCAGCAGTCCCGGACGGGACTTTCGGCAGCCCCAGCATTTT. The V call is TRBV25-1, the J call TRBJ1-5; D might be TRBD1 (5 bases). The germline V gene encodes CDR1 MGHDK and CDR2 SYGVNS. V shed 5 bases and J shed 7 bases, with 18 bases lying between them. The CDR3 consists of 15 residues.

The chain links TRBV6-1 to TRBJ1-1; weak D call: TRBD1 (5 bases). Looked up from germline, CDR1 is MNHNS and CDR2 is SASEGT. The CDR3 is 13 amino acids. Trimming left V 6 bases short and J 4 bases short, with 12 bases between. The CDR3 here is CASRPTDITEAFF. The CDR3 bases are TGTGCCAGCAGGCCGACAGACATCACTGAAGCTTTCTTT.

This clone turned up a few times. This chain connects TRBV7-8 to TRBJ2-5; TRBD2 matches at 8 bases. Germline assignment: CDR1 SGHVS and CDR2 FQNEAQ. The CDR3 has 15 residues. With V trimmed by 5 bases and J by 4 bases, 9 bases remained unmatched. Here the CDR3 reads CASSTPGLEGETQYF. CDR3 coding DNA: TGTGCCAGCAGCACGCCGGGACTAGAGGGAGAGACCCAGTACTTC.

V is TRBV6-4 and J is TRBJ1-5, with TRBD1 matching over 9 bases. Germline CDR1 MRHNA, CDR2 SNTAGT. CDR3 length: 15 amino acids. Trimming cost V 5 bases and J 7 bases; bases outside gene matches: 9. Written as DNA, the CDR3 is TGTGCCAGCAGTCACCGGGACAGGGTTTGGCAGCCCCAGCATTTT. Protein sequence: CASSHRDRVWQPQHF.

In nucleotides, the CDR3 is TGTGCCAGCAGTCCTCTTCGTACAGGGCAGGCCGAAGCTTTCTTT. Its protein product is CASSPLRTGQAEAFF. The chain carries TRBV27 and TRBJ1-1, with D perhaps TRBD1 (6 bases). CDR1 and CDR2 from the germline V gene are MNHEY and SMNVEV (reference sequence). The CDR3 loop spans 15 amino acids. Deletions cut 5 bases from V and 8 bases from J, with 21 bases between.

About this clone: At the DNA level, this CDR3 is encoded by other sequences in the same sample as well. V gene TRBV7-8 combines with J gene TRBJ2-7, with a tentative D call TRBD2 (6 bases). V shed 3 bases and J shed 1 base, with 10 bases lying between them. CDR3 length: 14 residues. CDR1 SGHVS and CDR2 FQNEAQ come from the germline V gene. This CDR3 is CASSFGGESYEQYF. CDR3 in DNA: TGTGCCAGCAGCTTTGGAGGGGAATCCTACGAGCAGTACTTC.

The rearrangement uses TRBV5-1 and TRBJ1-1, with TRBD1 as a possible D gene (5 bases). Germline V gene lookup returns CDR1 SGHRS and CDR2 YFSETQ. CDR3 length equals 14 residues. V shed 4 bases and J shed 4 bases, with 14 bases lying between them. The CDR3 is CASSGGGGATEAFF. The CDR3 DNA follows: TGCGCCAGCAGCGGCGGGGGTGGAGCCACTGAAGCTTTCTTT.